One sample yielded the 3 T cell receptor beta chains listed below, sequenced in a study of blood T cell repertoires in COVID-19. The repertoire was sequenced with immunoSEQ multiplex PCR; TCRdb's copy has only in-frame clones and lacks some. Of fewer than 200,000 clones in the sample, roughly 85% are singletons; the top ten hold about 3.3%. Specimen: peripheral blood. These TCRs come from a human donor with acute or convalescent COVID-19. The donor label of this sample is uncertain.

This clone was seen more than once but under ten times. CDR3: CASSLLLTGGGQPQHF. CDR3 nucleotide sequence: TGTGCCAGCAGCCTACTGCTTACAGGGGGCGGCCAGCCCCAGCATTTT. The chain couples TRBV7-8 to TRBJ1-5; 9 bases are a match to TRBD1. Losses at the gene ends were 5 bases for V and 7 bases for J; bases not matched to a gene: 12. CDR3 length: 16 residues. Germline assignment: CDR1 SGHVS and CDR2 FQNEAQ.

This chain joins TRBV6-5 and TRBJ1-2; D unresolved. CDR3 size: 15 residues. The germline V gene encodes CDR1 MNHEY and CDR2 SVGAGI. Trimming removed 6 bases at V and 1 base at J, with 15 bases between. CDR3 in amino acids: CASRTPAAGNYGYTF. CDR3 bases: TGTGCCAGCAGAACACCCGCGGCGGGTAACTATGGCTACACCTTC.

The chain has TRBV3-1 (or the pseudogene TRBV3-2) and TRBJ2-1; 14 bases align to TRBD2. The ends lost 2 bases at V and 12 bases at J; junction bases unmatched: 9. CDR3 length equals 16 residues. Germline V gene lookup returns CDR1 LGHDT and CDR2 YNNKEL (reference sequence). In DNA form, the CDR3 reads TGTGCCAGCAGCCAACGCTCCGGGACTAGCGGGGGTGTGCAGTTCTTC. It specifies CASSQRSGTSGGVQFF.